Shown below are 4 T cell receptor beta chains from a single sample sequenced in a study of blood T cell repertoires in COVID-19. Produced via immunoSEQ multiplex PCR; TCRdb's table is partial and in-frame only. The table records a few hundred thousand clones, around 90% of them present only once. Sequencing input: peripheral blood. All receptors come from a woman in her thirties with COVID-19, enrolled during active disease.

The chain joins TRBV18 to TRBJ2-2, with 7 bases lining up with TRBD2. With 4 bases clipped from V and 0 bases from J, the junction kept 8 bases outside the gene matches. This CDR3 spans 17 amino acids. Per germline, CDR1 KGHSH and CDR2 LQKENI. CDR3 protein: CASSLLSGQTNTGELFF. In nucleotides, the CDR3 is TGTGCCAGCTCACTGCTTAGCGGGCAAACGAACACCGGGGAGCTGTTTTTT.

This clone came up once. The V gene is TRBV5-6, the J gene TRBJ1-6; TRBD1 aligns across 9 bases. This CDR3 is 16 amino acids long. The junction had 8 bases not matched to a gene; V was cut back by 4 bases and J by 6 bases. Germline CDR1 reads SGHDT; CDR2 reads YYEEEE. CDR3: CASSPDPGQGNSPLHF. The CDR3 nucleotides read TGTGCCAGCAGCCCCGATCCGGGACAGGGTAATTCACCCCTCCACTTT.

The gene calls are TRBV7-9 and TRBJ1-3; D remains ambiguous. Trimming shortened V by 2 bases and J by 3 bases, and 14 bases separated the two germline ends. The CDR3 has 16 amino acids. The germline CDR1 and CDR2 sequences are SEHNR and FQNEAQ (reference sequence). This chain's CDR3 is CASSLIRRESGNTIYF. The DNA for the CDR3 is TGTGCCAGCAGCTTAATCAGGAGGGAAAGTGGAAACACCATATATTTT.

This clone is a singleton in its sample. The chain has TRBV5-6 and TRBJ2-1; 12 bases align to TRBD2. The CDR3 extends over 16 amino acids. V shed 4 bases and J 4 bases; nucleotides not matched to a gene: 6. Germline V gene lookup returns CDR1 SGHDT and CDR2 YYEEEE. In DNA form, the CDR3 reads TGTGCCAGCAGCCCCACTAGCGGGGGGTTTTACAATGAGCAGTTCTTC. Translating gives CASSPTSGGFYNEQFF.